A single TCR beta chain is shown here with its context. It lacks a known antigen. Base qualities are not at hand, and no much larger clone is one base apart. CDR1 MNHEY and CDR2 SVGAGI were looked up in the germline V gene. Spanning cysteine to phenylalanine, the CDR3 consists of 14 amino acids. Of all the DNA, just the CDR3 is kept, 42 bases in frame from base 1. Germline trimming amounts to 6 bases on V and 7 bases on J, with 7 as the count of junction bases outside the gene matches. The source of the sample is a study of T cell responses to AZD1222 COVID-19 vaccine (dated by TCRdb to about 2021). Regarding the study in general: TCR sequencing was performed for 233 trial participants, of whom around 200 were given two doses of AZD1222 and some 26 were given two doses of MenACWY control vaccine. Enrollment into the trials was organized by age into subgroups of 18-55, 56-69 and 70-plus years, and those subgroups contained roughly 150, 30 and 60 TCR-sequenced participants, respectively. Paper-wide results and their limitations: Nearly half of unique spike-specific TCRs reportedly recognized epitopes outside regions mutated in the B.1.351 and B.1.1.7 variants. Because no day 14 peak-response samples were available, the repertoires could be characterized only after the peak T cell response. Conclusions about previously exposed vaccinees are limited, since just a handful of AZD1222 recipients were seropositive for SARS-CoV-2 at baseline. The whole spike protein was spanned by vaccine-associated CD4 TCRs, and dominant responses were seen in regions 160-218 and 743-854. In the small 56-69-year group, the increase in depth fell short of significance, most likely because of low power. Participants were mostly white British, with more females than males. The authors suggested clonal diversity may have been underestimated. A significant rise in spike-specific TCR breadth and depth was observed after two AZD1222 doses relative to day 0 and relative to MenACWY recipients.

The CDR3 regions of human TCRbeta chains were analyzed by immunosequencing. Per the original workflow: Repertoire TCRs were checked for matches against a reference library of SARS-CoV-2-specific TCRs that had been generated using the MIRA antigen-specificity platform. Breadth was defined as the fraction of unique TCRs that were SARS-CoV-2-associated. Depth was defined as the fraction of total T cells that were SARS-CoV-2-associated. Each spike-specific TCR was assigned to its reactive spike region and to a CD4 or CD8 class using the MIRA data. Log10-transformed breadth and depth values were compared by one-way ANOVA with Sidak's multiple comparisons tests. TCRdb carries this immuneACCESS record with in-frame sequences only. Its versions omit some clonotypes, under half of them owing to an unresolved V gene in the studies checked, with the rest unexplained. D and trimming come from the DNA, and the V and J calls and clone size come from that table. Recorded for this sample are about 84,000 clones; 70% to 90% of them occurred a single time. About 10% of the sample is in the top ten clones.

Interpreted using the paper, the time point label stands for: about 28 days (+/-7) after the second vaccine dose. AZD1222 recipients given second doses at about 4 weeks or at about 12 weeks were pooled, since spike-specific TCR depth and breadth were not found to differ between the two schedules. Vaccinee samples were obtained from the UK trials COV001 and COV002, which included a single-blind randomized controlled phase 2/3 trial of AZD1222 (ChAdOx1 nCoV-19) in healthy adults. For TCRbeta chain sequencing, PBMC samples were collected from trial participants at day 0 and at day 28 after the second dose.

Recombination linked TRBV6-5 to TRBJ1-5; 9 middle bases align to TRBD1. This receptor was taken from an adult who received the AZD1222 COVID-19 vaccine. Here the sequenced sample was peripheral blood, taken 28 days after the second AZD1222 dose. This receptor has the CDR3 CASRRDRVAQPQHF. The DNA sequence is as follows: TGTGCCAGCAGACGGGACAGGGTCGCCCAGCCCCAGCATTTT.